A single sample gave rise to the 28 T cell receptor beta chains below, sequenced in a study of CD8 T cells in Susac syndrome. Random hexamers served to reverse transcribe roughly 0.5 to 1 ug RNA. TCRdb ran MiXCR on the immunoSEQ multiplex PCR reads and lists one entry per CDR3 protein. This table has over 200,000 distinct CDR3 sequences, just under 95% appearing once. Source material: CD4+ T cells from PBMCs. The receptors shown here come from a human donor with multiple sclerosis.

CDR3 protein: CSARMGTNTGELFF. Here the CDR3 DNA reads TGCAGTGCTAGAATGGGGACCAACACCGGGGAGCTGTTTTTT. The chain joins TRBV20-1 to TRBJ2-2; D may match TRBD1 or TRBD2 (5 bases each). The V end was cut by 2 bases, the J end by 2 bases, with 9 bases between. CDR1 and CDR2 (germline): DFQATT, SNEGSKA (reference sequence). CDR3 size: 14 residues.

The CDR3 DNA sequence: TGTGCCAGCAGCCAGATTAACTATGGCTACACCTTC. As protein: CASSQINYGYTF. The rearrangement joins TRBV3-1 to TRBJ1-2; D is unresolved. V was shortened by 3 bases and J by 1 base, with 3 bases between the two germline ends. CDR3 length: 12 residues. Germline V CDR1 and CDR2: LGHDT, YNNKEL (reference sequence).

On this clonotype: It is likely a read error, because the conserved phenylalanine at the end of the CDR3 is missing. The DNA is left out, because the CDR3 cannot be placed on it with certainty; the CDR3 is given as TCRdb lists it. The chain links TRBV12-5 to TRBJ1-4; the table names TRBD1, a call not compared with the DNA. The V gene's germline CDR1 is LGHNT and CDR2 FRNRAP. The CDR3 adds up to 12 amino acids, both ends counted. The CDR3 loop is CASGSRDIIPFV.

The V call is TRBV12-3 or TRBV12-4, the J call TRBJ2-1; weak D call: TRBD2 (5 bases). The CDR3 loop spans 13 amino acids. Trimming pared 5 bases from V and 9 bases from J, leaving 14 bases between. CDR3 amino acids: CASSLRSGGEQFF. As DNA, the CDR3 is TGTGCCAGCAGTCTCAGAAGCGGTGGTGAGCAGTTCTTC.

This chain joins TRBV5-1 and TRBJ1-6; TRBD1 agrees at 8 bases. The V segment lost 0 bases and the J segment 10 bases; nucleotides outside the gene matches: 9. The CDR3 has 16 amino acids. Germline lookup yields CDR1 SGHRS and CDR2 YFSETQ. CDR3 region: CASSLAEDRDNSPLHF. In DNA form, the CDR3 reads TGCGCCAGCAGCTTGGCCGAGGACAGGGACAACTCACCCCTCCACTTT.

CDR3 DNA: TGCAGTGCTAGAATTTCCGGGGCTGGAGATACGCAGTATTTT. Its translation is CSARISGAGDTQYF. The chain couples TRBV20-1 to TRBJ2-3, with D perhaps given as TRBD1 or TRBD2 (5 bases each). Germline-derived CDR1 and CDR2 are DFQATT and SNEGSKA (reference sequence). The CDR3 length is 14 residues. Trimming left V 2 bases short and J 5 bases short, with 14 bases between.

The chain employs TRBV20-1 and TRBJ2-7, with 7 bases matching TRBD1. Per germline, CDR1 DFQATT and CDR2 SNEGSKA (reference sequence). This CDR3 has 12 residues. The J segment lost 5 bases and the V segment lost 6 bases, leaving 7 bases of the junction unmatched. The CDR3 here is CSALNRGDEQYF. Here the CDR3 DNA reads TGCAGTGCGCTCAACAGGGGAGACGAGCAGTACTTC.

V is TRBV12-3 or TRBV12-4 and J is TRBJ2-1; 11 nucleotides agree with TRBD2. The CDR3 length is 17 residues. With 5 bases clipped from V and 0 bases from J, the junction kept 6 bases outside the gene matches. CDR3 sequence (DNA): TGTGCCAGCAGTCCCCTAGCGGGGGGCATCTCCTACAATGAGCAGTTCTTC. Its translation: CASSPLAGGISYNEQFF.

The chain uses TRBV7-8 and TRBJ2-3; D not resolved. Germline V gene lookup returns CDR1 SGHVS and CDR2 FQNEAQ. V dropped 5 bases and J dropped 3 bases, with 9 bases sitting between them. This CDR3 is 13 amino acids long. Here the CDR3 reads CASSPTRTDTQYF. In nucleotides, the CDR3 is TGTGCCAGCAGCCCGACCCGGACAGATACGCAGTATTTT.

The V call is TRBV29-1, the J call TRBJ1-6; a weak D match, TRBD1 (5 bases). The CDR3 is 13 residues long. Trimming cost V 6 bases and J 9 bases, with 15 bases left between them. CDR1 is SQVTM and CDR2 is ANQGSEA in the germline V gene. CDR3 DNA: TGCAGCGTGGGGGAAACGCGGGGTTCACCCCTCCACTTT. This encodes CSVGETRGSPLHF. Variable domain in full (rest from reference TRBV29-1 and TRBJ1-6): SAVISQKPSRDICQRGTSLTIQCQVDSQVTMMFWYRQQPGQSLTLIATANQGSEATYESGFVIDKFPISRPNLTFSTLTVSNMSPEDSSIYLCSVGETRGSPLHFGNGTRLTVT.

The chain has TRBV2 and TRBJ2-7; a weak D match, TRBD1 (5 bases). Germline CDR1 is SNHLY and CDR2 is FYNNEI. The V gene lost 3 bases and the J gene lost 0 bases, with 15 bases spanning the gap. The CDR3 is made up of 16 amino acids. In nucleotides, the CDR3 is TGTGCCAGCAGTGACGGGCCGACAGCTAGCTCCTACGAGCAGTACTTC. This gives the protein CASSDGPTASSYEQYF.

The V gene is TRBV3-1, the J gene TRBJ1-6, with TRBD1 as a possible D gene (6 bases). Germline lookup yields CDR1 LGHDT and CDR2 YNNKEL (reference sequence). The CDR3 is made up of 15 amino acids. Trimming took 1 base from V and 10 from J, leaving 14 bases between them. The CDR3 here is CASSQAGTSNSPLHF. The CDR3 bases are TGTGCCAGCAGCCAAGCCGGGACAAGCAACTCACCCCTCCACTTT.

V usage is TRBV12-3 or TRBV12-4 and J usage is TRBJ1-3; no reliable D call. V was clipped by 7 bases and J by 1 base, with 11 bases between them. This CDR3 comprises 14 residues. This chain's CDR3 is CASIQTLSGNTIYF. The CDR3, as DNA: TGTGCCAGCATTCAGACCCTGTCTGGAAACACCATATATTTT.

This clonotype was recorded once. The genes are TRBV7-3 and TRBJ2-5, with 7 bases lining up with TRBD2. This CDR3 is 16 amino acids long. V dropped 0 bases and J dropped 2; count of bases not matched to a gene: 6. The germline V gene has CDR1 SGHTA and CDR2 FQGTGA. The CDR3 loop reads CASSLTGRRGQETQYF. The CDR3 DNA sequence: TGTGCCAGCAGCTTAACGGGAAGGCGGGGGCAAGAGACCCAGTACTTC.

J is TRBJ1-4 and V is TRBV4-1, with D hard to call. V was shortened by 1 base and J by 10 bases, with 19 bases between the two germline ends. CDR3 length equals 16 residues. The V gene's germline CDR1 is MGHRA and CDR2 YSYEKL. The CDR3 region is CASSQVHPRIDGKLFF. DNA of the CDR3: TGCGCCAGCAGCCAAGTTCACCCCAGGATCGACGGAAAACTGTTTTTT.

This chain connects TRBV7-2 to TRBJ1-6; D possibly corresponds to TRBD1 (6 bases). The CDR3 is 15 residues long. Trimming stripped 5 bases from V and 7 bases from J, with 15 bases between. Per the germline V gene, CDR1 is SGHTA and CDR2 is FQGNSA. This chain's CDR3 is CASSPLGGGNSPLHF. In nucleotides, the CDR3 is TGTGCCAGCAGCCCCCTCGGGGGCGGGAATTCACCCCTCCACTTT.

In this sample, this clonotype turned up once. V and J are TRBV15 and TRBJ1-4; D is undetermined. Germline V gene data show CDR1 as LNHNV and CDR2 as YYDKDF (reference sequence). The CDR3 length is 13 residues. The V end was cut by 1 base, the J end by 5 bases, with 5 bases between. CDR3 sequence reads: CATSRGPNEKLFF. For the CDR3, the DNA is TGTGCCACCAGCAGAGGGCCGAATGAAAAACTGTTTTTT.

V gene TRBV27 combines with J gene TRBJ2-1, with 7 positions matching TRBD1. Germline values: CDR1 MNHEY, CDR2 SMNVEV (reference sequence). V shed 3 bases and J 4 bases; nucleotides not matched to a gene: 3. The CDR3 has 14 amino acids. The CDR3 DNA reads TGTGCCAGCAGTTTGCCAGGGGGATACAATGAGCAGTTCTTC. Amino acids: CASSLPGGYNEQFF.

The rearrangement joins TRBV20-1 to TRBJ2-1; TRBD2 is a possible D gene (6 bases). V was trimmed by 0 bases and J by 10 bases, leaving 13 bases between them. CDR1 and CDR2 from the germline V gene are DFQATT and SNEGSKA (reference sequence). The CDR3 covers 13 residues. This CDR3 is CSARDLRGGEQFF. CDR3 DNA sequence: TGCAGTGCTAGAGATTTACGGGGAGGAGAGCAGTTCTTC.

The chain recombines TRBV15 with TRBJ2-1; tentatively, D is TRBD1 (7 bases). The CDR3 has 14 amino acids. V was trimmed by 4 bases and J by 6 bases, leaving 13 bases between them. Germline V lookup: CDR1 LNHNV, CDR2 YYDKDF (reference sequence). In nucleotides, the CDR3 is TGTGCCACCAGCACCAGACAGGGAGGCAATGAGCAGTTCTTC. Translation gives CATSTRQGGNEQFF.

A single count supports this clonotype. V gene TRBV13 combines with J gene TRBJ1-2, with 8 bases matching TRBD1. V dropped 4 bases and J dropped 5; count of bases not matched to a gene: 12. Germline V gene data show CDR1 as PRHDT and CDR2 as FYEKMQ (reference sequence). This CDR3 comprises 16 residues. The CDR3 protein is CASSWVGRTGRYGYTF. In DNA form, the CDR3 reads TGTGCCAGCAGCTGGGTAGGACGGACAGGGAGGTATGGCTACACCTTC. The full variable domain, completed using reference TRBV13 and TRBJ1-2, is AAGVIQSPRHLIKEKRETATLKCYPIPRHDTVYWYQQGPGQDPQFLISFYEKMQSDKGSIPDRFSAQQFSDYHSELNMSSLELGDSALYFCASSWVGRTGRYGYTFGSGTRLTVV.

The chain combines TRBV30 with TRBJ1-5; D call uncertain. The CDR3 spans 13 residues. With 4 bases removed from V and 5 bases from J, the gap between germline ends came to 12 bases. Germline CDR1 is GTSNPN and CDR2 is SVGIG (reference sequence). The CDR3 coding sequence is TGTGCCTGGAAGGCGAGAGTCGATCAGCCCCAGCATTTT. It translates to CAWKARVDQPQHF.

The chain is built from TRBV20-1 and TRBJ2-7; 7 bases are shared with TRBD1. V shed 3 bases, J shed 7 bases, and the junction held 6 bases outside the gene matches. The CDR3 has 12 amino acids. In germline, CDR1 is DFQATT, CDR2 SNEGSKA (reference sequence). CDR3 DNA: TGCAGTGCTAGGAACAGGGGAAGAGAGCAGTACTTC. Translation gives CSARNRGREQYF.

The chain employs TRBV15 and TRBJ2-7, with D possibly called TRBD1 or TRBD2 (5 bases each). The V end lost 4 bases, the J end lost 3 bases, and 16 bases lay between the germline ends. The CDR3 is made up of 15 amino acids. Germline CDR1 LNHNV, CDR2 YYDKDF (reference sequence). The CDR3: CATSIPGARGYEQYF. DNA of the CDR3: TGTGCCACCAGCATCCCCGGGGCAAGGGGCTACGAGCAGTACTTC.

The V call is TRBV3-1, the J call TRBJ2-2; D unresolved. V dropped 4 bases and J dropped 3 bases, with 15 bases sitting between them. This CDR3 is built from 16 residues. Germline loops: CDR1 LGHDT, CDR2 YNNKEL (reference sequence). CDR3 loop: CASSRQWGGDTGELFF. The CDR3 bases are TGTGCCAGCAGCCGACAATGGGGTGGGGACACCGGGGAGCTGTTTTTT.

The chain links TRBV2 to TRBJ2-3; 7 bases agree with TRBD2. Per germline, CDR1 SNHLY and CDR2 FYNNEI. Trimming at V came to 8 bases and at J to 1 base, leaving 3 bases not matched to a gene. The CDR3 runs to 13 residues. This chain's CDR3 is CASGSGGTDTQYF. The CDR3 region has the DNA TGTGCCAGCGGGAGCGGGGGCACAGATACGCAGTATTTT.

This rearrangement joins TRBV2 to TRBJ1-2; no clear D. The CDR3 totals 13 residues. Trimming removed 3 bases from V and 1 base from J, with 6 bases in between. Per germline, CDR1 SNHLY and CDR2 FYNNEI. CDR3 sequence (DNA): TGTGCCAGCAGTGATAATAGTAACTATGGCTACACCTTC. This encodes CASSDNSNYGYTF.

The V call is TRBV16, the J call TRBJ1-2; no clear D gene. Between the trimmed V and J ends, which lost 5 bases and 0 bases, there was a span of 13 bases. Germline V gene sequence: CDR1 KGHSY, CDR2 FQNENV. The CDR3 spans 15 residues. CDR3 region: CASSSRSSTNYGYTF. The DNA of the CDR3 is TGTGCCAGCAGCTCTCGATCCTCCACTAACTATGGCTACACCTTC.